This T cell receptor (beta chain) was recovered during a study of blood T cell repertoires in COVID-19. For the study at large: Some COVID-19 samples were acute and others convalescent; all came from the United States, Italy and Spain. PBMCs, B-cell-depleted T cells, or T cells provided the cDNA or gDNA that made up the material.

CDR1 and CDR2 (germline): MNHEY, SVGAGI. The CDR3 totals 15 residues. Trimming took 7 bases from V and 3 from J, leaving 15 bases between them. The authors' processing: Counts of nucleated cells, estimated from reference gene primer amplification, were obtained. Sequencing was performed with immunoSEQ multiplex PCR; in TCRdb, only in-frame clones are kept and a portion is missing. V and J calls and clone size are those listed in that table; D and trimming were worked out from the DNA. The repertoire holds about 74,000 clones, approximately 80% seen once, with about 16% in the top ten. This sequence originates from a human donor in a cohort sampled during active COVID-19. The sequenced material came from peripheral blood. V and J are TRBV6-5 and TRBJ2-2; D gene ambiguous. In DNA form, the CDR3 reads TGTGCCAGCACCCTGGGCTCGGTTTACACCGGGGAGCTGTTTTTT. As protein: CASTLGSVYTGELFF.